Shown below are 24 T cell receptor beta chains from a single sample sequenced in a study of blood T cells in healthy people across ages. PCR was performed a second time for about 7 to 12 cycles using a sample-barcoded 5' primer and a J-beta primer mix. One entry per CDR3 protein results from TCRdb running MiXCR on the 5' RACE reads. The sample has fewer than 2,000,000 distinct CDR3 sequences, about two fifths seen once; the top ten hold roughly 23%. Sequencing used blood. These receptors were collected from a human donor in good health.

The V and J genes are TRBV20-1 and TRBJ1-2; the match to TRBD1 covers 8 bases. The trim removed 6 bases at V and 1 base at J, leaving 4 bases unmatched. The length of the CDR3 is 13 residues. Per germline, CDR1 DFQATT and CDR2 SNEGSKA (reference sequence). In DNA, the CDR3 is TGCAGTGCCAGGGACAGGAATAACTATGGCTACACCTTC. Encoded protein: CSARDRNNYGYTF.

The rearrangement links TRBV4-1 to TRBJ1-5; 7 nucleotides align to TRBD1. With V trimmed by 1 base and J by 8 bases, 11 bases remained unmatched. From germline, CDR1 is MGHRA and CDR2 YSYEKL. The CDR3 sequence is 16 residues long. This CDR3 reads CASSQVSRGLREPQHF. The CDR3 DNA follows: TGCGCCAGCAGCCAAGTGAGTAGGGGGCTTCGGGAGCCCCAGCATTTT.

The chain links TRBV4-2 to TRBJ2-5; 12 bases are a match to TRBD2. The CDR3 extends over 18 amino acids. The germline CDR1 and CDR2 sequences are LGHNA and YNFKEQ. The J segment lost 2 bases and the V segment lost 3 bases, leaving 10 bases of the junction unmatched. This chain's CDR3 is CASSQGTSGRSSQETQYF. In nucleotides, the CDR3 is TGTGCCAGCAGCCAGGGGACTAGCGGGCGAAGCTCTCAAGAGACCCAGTACTTC.

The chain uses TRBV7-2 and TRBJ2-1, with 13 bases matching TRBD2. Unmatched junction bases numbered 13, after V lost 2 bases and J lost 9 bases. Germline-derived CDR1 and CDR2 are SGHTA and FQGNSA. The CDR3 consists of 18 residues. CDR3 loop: CASSLRSSGWTSGGEQFF. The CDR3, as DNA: TGTGCCAGCAGCTTACGGAGTTCAGGTTGGACTAGCGGGGGTGAGCAGTTCTTC.

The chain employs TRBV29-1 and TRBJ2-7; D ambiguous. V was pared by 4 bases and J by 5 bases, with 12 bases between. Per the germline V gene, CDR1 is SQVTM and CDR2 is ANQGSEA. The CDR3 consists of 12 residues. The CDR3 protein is CSVGRADHEQYF. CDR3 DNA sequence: TGCAGCGTTGGCCGCGCTGACCACGAGCAGTACTTC.

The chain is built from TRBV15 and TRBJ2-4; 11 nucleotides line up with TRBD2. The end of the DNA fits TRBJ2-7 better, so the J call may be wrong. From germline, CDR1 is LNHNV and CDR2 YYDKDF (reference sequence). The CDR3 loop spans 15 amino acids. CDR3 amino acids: CATSRQLAGDYEQYF. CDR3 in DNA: TGTGCCACCAGCAGGCAACTAGCGGGGGACTACGAGCAGTACTTC.

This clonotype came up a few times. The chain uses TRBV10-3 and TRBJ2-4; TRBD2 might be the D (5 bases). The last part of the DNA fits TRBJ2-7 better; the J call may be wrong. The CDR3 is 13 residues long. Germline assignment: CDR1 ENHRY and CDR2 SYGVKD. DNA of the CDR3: TGTGCCATCAGTGTCGGAGGCGGCTACGAGCAGTACTTC. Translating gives CAISVGGGYEQYF.

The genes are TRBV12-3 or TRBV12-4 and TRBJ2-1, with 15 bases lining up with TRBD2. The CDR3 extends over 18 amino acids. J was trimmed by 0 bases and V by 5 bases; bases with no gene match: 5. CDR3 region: CASSLGLAGGPSYNEQFF. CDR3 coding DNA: TGTGCCAGCAGTCTTGGACTAGCGGGGGGGCCCTCCTACAATGAGCAGTTCTTC.

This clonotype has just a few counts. CDR3 DNA: TGTGCCAGCAGACGTAGGGGCGGCGCGGGCGGCTACACCTTC. Translation gives CASRRRGGAGGYTF. The rearrangement joins TRBV28 to TRBJ1-2, with a possible D match to TRBD1 (5 bases). The V gene lost 6 bases and the J gene lost 8 bases, with 19 bases spanning the gap. This CDR3 has 14 residues. Germline V gene lookup returns CDR1 MDHEN and CDR2 SYDVKM.

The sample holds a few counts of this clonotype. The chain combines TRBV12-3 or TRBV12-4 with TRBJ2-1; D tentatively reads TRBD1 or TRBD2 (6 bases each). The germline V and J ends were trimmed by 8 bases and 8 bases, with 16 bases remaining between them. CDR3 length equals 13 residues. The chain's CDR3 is CASGPWGADEQFF. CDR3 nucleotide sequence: TGTGCCAGCGGACCCTGGGGGGCAGATGAGCAGTTCTTC.

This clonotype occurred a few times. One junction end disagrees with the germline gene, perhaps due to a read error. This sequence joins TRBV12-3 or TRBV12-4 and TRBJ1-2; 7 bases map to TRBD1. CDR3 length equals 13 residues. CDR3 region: CVSSVTGMDGYTF. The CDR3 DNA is TGTGTCAGCAGTGTGACAGGGATGGATGGCTACACCTTC.

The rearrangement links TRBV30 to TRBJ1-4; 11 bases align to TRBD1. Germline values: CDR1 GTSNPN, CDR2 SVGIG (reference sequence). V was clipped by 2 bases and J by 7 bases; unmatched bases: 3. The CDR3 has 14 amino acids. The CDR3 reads CAWSSGTGGEKLFF. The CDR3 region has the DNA TGTGCCTGGAGTTCGGGGACAGGGGGTGAAAAACTGTTTTTT.

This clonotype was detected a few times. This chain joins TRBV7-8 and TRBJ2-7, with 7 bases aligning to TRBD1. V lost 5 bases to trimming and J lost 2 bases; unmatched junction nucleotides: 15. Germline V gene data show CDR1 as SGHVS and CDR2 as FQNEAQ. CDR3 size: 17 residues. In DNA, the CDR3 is TGTGCCAGCAGCCCTGGAGTAGGGGGCGATGGAACCTACGAGCAGTACTTC. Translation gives CASSPGVGGDGTYEQYF.

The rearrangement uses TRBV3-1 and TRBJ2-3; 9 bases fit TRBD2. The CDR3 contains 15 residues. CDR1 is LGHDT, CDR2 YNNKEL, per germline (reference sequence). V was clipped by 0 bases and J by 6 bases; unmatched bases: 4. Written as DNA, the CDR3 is TGTGCCAGCAGCCAAGATACACTAGCGGGTGATACGCAGTATTTT. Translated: CASSQDTLAGDTQYF.

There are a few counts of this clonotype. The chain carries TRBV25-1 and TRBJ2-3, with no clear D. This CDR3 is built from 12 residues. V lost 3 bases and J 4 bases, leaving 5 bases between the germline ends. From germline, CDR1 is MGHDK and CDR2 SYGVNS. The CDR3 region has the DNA TGTGCCAGCAGTGATCTGCCAGATACGCAGTATTTT. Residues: CASSDLPDTQYF.

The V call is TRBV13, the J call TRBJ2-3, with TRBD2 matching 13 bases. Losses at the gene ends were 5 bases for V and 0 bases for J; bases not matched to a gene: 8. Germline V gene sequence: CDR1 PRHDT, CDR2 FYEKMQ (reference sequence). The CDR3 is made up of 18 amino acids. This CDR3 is CASSTTSGGISSTDTQYF. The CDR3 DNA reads TGTGCCAGCAGCACGACTAGCGGGGGGATTAGTAGCACAGATACGCAGTATTTT.

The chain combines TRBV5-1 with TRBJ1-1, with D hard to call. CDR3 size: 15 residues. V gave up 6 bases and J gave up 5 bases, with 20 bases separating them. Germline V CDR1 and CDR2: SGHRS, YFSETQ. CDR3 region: CASNIYSIRFTEAFF. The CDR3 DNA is TGCGCCAGCAACATCTACAGTATAAGATTTACTGAAGCTTTCTTT.

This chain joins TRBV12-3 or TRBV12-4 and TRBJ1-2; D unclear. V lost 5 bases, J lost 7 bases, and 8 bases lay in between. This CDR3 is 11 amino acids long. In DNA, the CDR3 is TGTGCCAGCAGTACTCTGAGTGGCTACACCTTC. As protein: CASSTLSGYTF.

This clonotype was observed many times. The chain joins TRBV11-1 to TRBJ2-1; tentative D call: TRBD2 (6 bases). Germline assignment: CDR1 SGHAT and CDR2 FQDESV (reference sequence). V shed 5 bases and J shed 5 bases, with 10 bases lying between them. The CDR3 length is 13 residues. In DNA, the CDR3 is TGTGCCAGCAGCGGGGGGATCGACAATGAGCAGTTCTTC. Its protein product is CASSGGIDNEQFF.

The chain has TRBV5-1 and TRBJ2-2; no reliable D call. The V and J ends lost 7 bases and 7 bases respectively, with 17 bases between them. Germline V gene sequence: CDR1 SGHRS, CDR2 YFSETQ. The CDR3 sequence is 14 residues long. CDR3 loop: CASLSGDYIGELFF. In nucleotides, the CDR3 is TGCGCCAGCTTGTCGGGTGATTATATCGGGGAGCTGTTTTTT.

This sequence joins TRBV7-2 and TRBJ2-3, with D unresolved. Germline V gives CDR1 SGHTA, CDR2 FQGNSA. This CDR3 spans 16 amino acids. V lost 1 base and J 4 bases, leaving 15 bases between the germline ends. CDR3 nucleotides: TGTGCCAGCAGCTTAGGCGGCTTTTTGGTTTCAGATACGCAGTATTTT. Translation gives CASSLGGFLVSDTQYF. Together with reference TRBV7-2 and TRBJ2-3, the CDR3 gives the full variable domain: GAGVSQSPSNKVTEKGKDVELRCDPISGHTALYWYRQSLGQGLEFLIYFQGNSAPDKSGLPSDRFSAERTGGSVSTLTIQRTQQEDSAVYLCASSLGGFLVSDTQYFGPGTRLTVL.

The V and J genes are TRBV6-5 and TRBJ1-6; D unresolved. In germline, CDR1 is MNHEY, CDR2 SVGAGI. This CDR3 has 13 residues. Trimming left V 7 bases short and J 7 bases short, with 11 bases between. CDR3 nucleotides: TGTGCCAGCACCGGCGCCCGGAATTCACCCCTCCACTTT. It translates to CASTGARNSPLHF.

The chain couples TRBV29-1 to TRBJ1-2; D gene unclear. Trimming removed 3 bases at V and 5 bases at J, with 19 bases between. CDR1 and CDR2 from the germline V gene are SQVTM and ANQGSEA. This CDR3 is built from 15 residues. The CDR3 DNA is TGCAGCGTTGAGACAACCCAATACCTAAAATATGGCTACACCTTC. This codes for CSVETTQYLKYGYTF.

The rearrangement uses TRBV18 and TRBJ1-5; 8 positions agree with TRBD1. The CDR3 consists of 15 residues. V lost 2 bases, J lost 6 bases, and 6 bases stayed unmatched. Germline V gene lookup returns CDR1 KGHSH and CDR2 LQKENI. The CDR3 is CASSPGAGGIQPQHF. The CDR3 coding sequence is TGTGCCAGCTCACCAGGGGCAGGGGGCATTCAGCCCCAGCATTTT.